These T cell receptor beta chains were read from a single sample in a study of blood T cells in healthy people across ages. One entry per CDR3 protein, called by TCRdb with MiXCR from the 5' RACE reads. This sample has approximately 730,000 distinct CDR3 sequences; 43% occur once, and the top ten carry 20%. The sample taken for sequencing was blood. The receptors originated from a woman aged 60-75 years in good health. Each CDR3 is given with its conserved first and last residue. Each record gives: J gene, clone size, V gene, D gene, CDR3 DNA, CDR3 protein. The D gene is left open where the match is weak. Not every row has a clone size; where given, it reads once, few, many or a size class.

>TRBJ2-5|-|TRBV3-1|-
TGTGCCAGCAGCCAAGTTCCGGGCCTCGGTGGGGAGACCCAGTACTTC
CASSQVPGLGGETQYF
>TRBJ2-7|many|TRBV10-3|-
TGTGCCATCAGTGAGCAGCCCACCTACGAGCAGTACTTC
CAISEQPTYEQYF
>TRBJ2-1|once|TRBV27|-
TGTGCCAGCAGTGGCAGGGTGGACCACGAGCAGTACAATGAGCAGTTCTTC
CASSGRVDHEQYNEQFF
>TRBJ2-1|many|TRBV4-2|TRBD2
TGTGCCAGCAGCCAAGATTCCCCGGGACTAGCGGGTTATGAGCAGTTCTTC
CASSQDSPGLAGYEQFF
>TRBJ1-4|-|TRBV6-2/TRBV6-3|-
TGTGCCAGCAGTTACCGGGAAAAACTGTTTTTT
CASSYREKLFF
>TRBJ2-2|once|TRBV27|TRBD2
TGTGCCAGCAGGTCGGGGGGAAGGACCGGGGAGCTGTTTTTT
CASRSGGRTGELFF
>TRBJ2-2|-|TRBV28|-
TGTGCCAGCAGTCCTCCCACGTGGGCTAGGGCGAACACCGGGGAGCTGTTTTTT
CASSPPTWARANTGELFF
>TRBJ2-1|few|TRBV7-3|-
TGTGCCAGCAGCCAATGGGCGGCCTCCTCCTACAATGAGCAGTTCTTC
CASSQWAASSYNEQFF
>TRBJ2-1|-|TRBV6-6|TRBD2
TGTGCCAGCAGTTACGCGCCTGGGACTAGCAATGAGCAGTTCTTC
CASSYAPGTSNEQFF
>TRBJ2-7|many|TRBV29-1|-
TGCAGCGTTTGGAGGGGAGCCTACGAGCAGTACTTC
CSVWRGAYEQYF
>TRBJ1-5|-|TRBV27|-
TGTGCCAGCAGTTTATACGGGACGGAAATTAGCAATCAGCCCCAGCATTTT
CASSLYGTEISNQPQHF
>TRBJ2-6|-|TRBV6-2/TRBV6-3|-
TGTGCCAGCAGTTACGGCGTCTACCTCTCTGGGGCCAACGTCCTGACTTTC
CASSYGVYLSGANVLTF
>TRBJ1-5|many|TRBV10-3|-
TGTGCCATCAGTGAGTCGAGGTCAGGGGTCTATGGCAATCAGCCCCAGCATTTT
CAISESRSGVYGNQPQHF
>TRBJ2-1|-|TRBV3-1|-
TGTGCCAGCAGCCAAGGGGCAGCTCCAGGCCATGAGCAGTTCTTC
CASSQGAAPGHEQFF
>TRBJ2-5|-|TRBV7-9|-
TGTGCCAGCAGCCGGGACCTTAACGGAGAGACCCAGTACTTC
CASSRDLNGETQYF
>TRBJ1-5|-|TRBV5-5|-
TGTGCCAGCAGCCCACGGGGATTAGGCAATCAGCCCCAGCATTTT
CASSPRGLGNQPQHF
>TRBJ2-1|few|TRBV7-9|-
TGTGCCAGCAGCTTAGAGGTCTCCTACAATGAGCAGTTCTTC
CASSLEVSYNEQFF
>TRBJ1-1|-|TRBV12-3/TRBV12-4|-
TGTGCCAGCTTCCAAGGAGCACAGAACACTGAAGCTTTCTTT
CASFQGAQNTEAFF
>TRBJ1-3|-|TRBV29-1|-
TGCAGCGTCGTTAACCTCTCTGGAAACACCATATATTTT
CSVVNLSGNTIYF
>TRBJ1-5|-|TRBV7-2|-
TGTGCCAGCAGCCCATACAGGGGCAATCAGCCCCAGCATTTT
CASSPYRGNQPQHF
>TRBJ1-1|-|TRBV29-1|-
TGCAGCGTTCAAGGGGCAGGCACTGAAGTTTTCTTT
CSVQGAGTEVFF
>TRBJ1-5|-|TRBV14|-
TGTGCCACCCCACGTGGTCTAGCGGGGGTTGTAAATCAGCCCCAGCATTTT
CATPRGLAGVVNQPQHF
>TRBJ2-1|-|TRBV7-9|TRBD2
TGTGCCAGCAGTTTTAGCGGGAGCCTCTCCTACAATGAGCAGTTCTTC
CASSFSGSLSYNEQFF
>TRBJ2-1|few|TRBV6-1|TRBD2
TGTGCCAGCAGACAGACTAGCGGGGAGTTGAAGTTCTTC
CASRQTSGELKFF
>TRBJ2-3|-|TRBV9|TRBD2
TGTGCCAGCAGCACTCTAGCGGGAGAACCTACGCAGTATTTT
CASSTLAGEPTQYF
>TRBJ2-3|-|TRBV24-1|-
TGTGCCACCAGTGATTATGATTACCCCGAAGGGGGCACAGATACGCAGTATTTT
CATSDYDYPEGGTDTQYF
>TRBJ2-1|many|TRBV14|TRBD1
TGTGCCAGCAGCCAAGAGAGGGACAGCTCCTACAATGAGCAGTTCTTC
CASSQERDSSYNEQFF
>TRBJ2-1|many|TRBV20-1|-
TGCAGTGCTAGTTACGGGGGAGTCTCAAATGAGCAGTTCTTC
CSASYGGVSNEQFF
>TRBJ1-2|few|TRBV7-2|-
TGTGCCAGCAGCTTAGCCAGGGTACCCTATGGCTACACCTTC
CASSLARVPYGYTF
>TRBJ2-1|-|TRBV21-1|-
TGTGCCAGCAGCCCGCCAACCTTAGCGGGACATTCCTACAATGAGCAGTTCTTC
CASSPPTLAGHSYNEQFF
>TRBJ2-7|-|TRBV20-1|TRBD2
TGCAGTGCTAGGACAGGCGGGAGGGTTATTTTGGGTGAGCAGTACTTC
CSARTGGRVILGEQYF
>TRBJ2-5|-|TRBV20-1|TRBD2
TGCAGTGCCCCCGCCCTAGCGGGACAAGAGACCCGGTACTTC
CSAPALAGQETRYF
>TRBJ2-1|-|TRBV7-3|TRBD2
TGTGCCAGCAGCTTAATGGTGGGACTAGCGGTCCCCAATGAGCAGTTCTTC
CASSLMVGLAVPNEQFF
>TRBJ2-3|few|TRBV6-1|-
TGTGCCAGCAGCTTCAGGGGCCCCGGGTTTTCTAGCACAGATACGCAGTATTTT
CASSFRGPGFSSTDTQYF
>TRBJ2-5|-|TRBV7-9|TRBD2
TGTGCCAGCAGCAGGGGGACTAGCGGGAACAAATACAATGAGCGGTACTTC
CASSRGTSGNKYNERYF
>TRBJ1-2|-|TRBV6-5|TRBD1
TGTGCCAGCAGTTACTCGACAGGGGCCAACTATGGCTACACCTTC
CASSYSTGANYGYTF
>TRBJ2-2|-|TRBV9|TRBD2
TGTGCCAGCAGCGTGGGGGGGAGCGCCGGGGAGCTGTTTTTT
CASSVGGSAGELFF
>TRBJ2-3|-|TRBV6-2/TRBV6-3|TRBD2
TGTGCCAGCAGTTACGTGGCGGGAGTACTCACAGATACGCAGTATTTT
CASSYVAGVLTDTQYF
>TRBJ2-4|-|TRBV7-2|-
TGTGCCAGCAGCTTAACGGGGGCGCTTGCCAAAAACATTCAGTACTTC
CASSLTGALAKNIQYF
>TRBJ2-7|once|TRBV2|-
TGTGCCAGCAGTGAAGCGGCTAGTAATGAGCAGTACTTC
CASSEAASNEQYF
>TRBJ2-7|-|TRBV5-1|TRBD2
TGCGCCAGCAGCTCGTTCCTCGGGGGGTACAGCTCCTACGAGCAGTACTTC
CASSSFLGGYSSYEQYF
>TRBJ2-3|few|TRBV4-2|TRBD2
TGTGCCAGCAGAAACTCGGGAGGAAACACAGATACGCAGTATTTT
CASRNSGGNTDTQYF
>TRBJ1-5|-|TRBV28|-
TGTGCCAGCAGTTTAATGGACAAGGCCAATCAGCCCCAGCATTTT
CASSLMDKANQPQHF
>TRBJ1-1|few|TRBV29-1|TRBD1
TGCAGCGTTGGGAGACAGGGGGGGAACGCTTTCTTT
CSVGRQGGNAFF
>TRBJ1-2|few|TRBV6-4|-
TGTGCCAGCAGTGACCCGATGGCCGCCGGCTACACTTTC
CASSDPMAAGYTF
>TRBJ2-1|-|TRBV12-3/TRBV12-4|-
TGTGCCAGCAGTTTCGTGGCCACTGAGCAGTTCTTC
CASSFVATEQFF
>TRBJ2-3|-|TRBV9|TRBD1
TGTGCCAGCAACGTAGGGGGCAGGGATAGCACAGATACGCAGTATTTT
CASNVGGRDSTDTQYF
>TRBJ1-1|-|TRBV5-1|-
TGCGCCAGCAGCTTGGTGGGGTCGGGCACTGAAGCTTTCTTT
CASSLVGSGTEAFF
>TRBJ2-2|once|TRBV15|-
TGTGCCACCAGCAGAGATCGGGACTCGGGGGATGGCACCGGGGAGCTGTTTTTT
CATSRDRDSGDGTGELFF
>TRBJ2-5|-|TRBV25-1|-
TGTGCCAGCAGCGACGGACGAATACAAGAGACCCAGTACTTC
CASSDGRIQETQYF
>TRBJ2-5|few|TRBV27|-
TGTGCCAGCAGTTCTTTGTGGCAGGGTTTAGTTTCACGGGTGAACAATGAGCAGTACTTC
CASSSLWQGLVSRVNNEQYF
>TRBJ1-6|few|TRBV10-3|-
TGTGCCATCGGTCCTGCTAATTCACCCCTCCACTTT
CAIGPANSPLHF
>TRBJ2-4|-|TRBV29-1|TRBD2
TGCAGCGTTATCCGACAGGGCTCGGGACTAGCGGGAGGTTGGAGCAAGCAGTACTTC
CSVIRQGSGLAGGWSKQYF
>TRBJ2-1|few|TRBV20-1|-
TGCAGTGCTAGAGAACCCCAATCGGTGCGTCATGAGCAGTTCTTC
CSAREPQSVRHEQFF
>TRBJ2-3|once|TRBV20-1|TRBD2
TGCAGTCGGGGGGGTACAGATACGCAGTATTTT
CSRGGTDTQYF